A single sample is the source of the 12 T cell receptor beta chains below, sequenced in a study of beta chain features in type 1 diabetes. Study-wide results and caveats: Researchers report that Type 1 diabetes patients had moderately but significantly shorter TCRB CDR3s across all four CD4+ subsets.

What these receptors recognize is not known. Expressed TCRB transcripts were sequenced, since all the RNA that had been isolated was reverse transcribed. This table comes from immunoSEQ multiplex PCR, and its TCRdb copy is limited to in-frame clones, with some not included. The repertoire holds some 27,000 clones, with approximately 65% as singletons. The sequenced sample was Tregs from blood. Receptor source: a woman in her 30s with type 1 diabetes.

The V gene is TRBV29-1, the J gene TRBJ1-2; 8 bases align to TRBD1. The CDR3 has 14 amino acids. V was clipped by 7 bases and J by 6 bases; unmatched bases: 13. In germline, CDR1 is SQVTM, CDR2 ANQGSEA. This chain's CDR3 is CSAQTGVSQHGYTF. For the CDR3, the DNA is TGCAGCGCCCAGACAGGGGTCAGCCAACATGGCTACACCTTC.

The sample holds one count of this clone. This chain joins TRBV11-2 and TRBJ2-1, with a tentative D call TRBD2 (6 bases). Germline V lookup: CDR1 SGHAT, CDR2 FQNNGV. V was pared by 1 base and J by 7 bases, with 11 bases between. The CDR3 contains 14 residues. Written as DNA, the CDR3 is TGTGCCAGCAGCTTAGCCCCTAGCGTGAATGAGCAGTTCTTC. Protein product: CASSLAPSVNEQFF.

This clone was seen a single time. The rearrangement joins TRBV5-1 to TRBJ2-2, with 10 bases identical to TRBD2. The V gene's germline CDR1 is SGHRS and CDR2 YFSETQ. V was clipped by 5 bases and J by 4 bases; unmatched bases: 8. The length of the CDR3 is 16 residues. The CDR3 here is CASSPLAGAGTGELFF. The DNA for the CDR3 is TGCGCCAGCAGTCCTCTAGCGGGAGCTGGCACCGGGGAGCTGTTTTTT.

The V gene is TRBV29-1, the J gene TRBJ2-3; TRBD2 matches 12 bases. This CDR3 region has 15 residues. Losses at the gene ends were 6 bases for V and 5 bases for J; bases not matched to a gene: 9. CDR1 SQVTM and CDR2 ANQGSEA come from the germline V gene. The CDR3 region has the DNA TGCAGCGTAATCCCGACTAGCGGGAGTGGAGATACGCAGTATTTT. It yields the protein CSVIPTSGSGDTQYF.

The chain is built from TRBV29-1 and TRBJ1-1, with 7 bases fitting TRBD1. In germline, CDR1 is SQVTM, CDR2 ANQGSEA. V lost 4 bases and J lost 9; bases outside the gene matches: 5. The CDR3 extends over 11 amino acids. CDR3 coding DNA: TGCAGCGTTGTAGGGGGCCGACAAGCTTTCTTT. As protein: CSVVGGRQAFF.

This clone was picked up a small number of times. This rearrangement joins TRBV7-8 to TRBJ2-7; 9 bases agree with TRBD1. V was pared by 6 bases and J by 2 bases, with 11 bases of the junction left unmatched. Germline V gene sequence: CDR1 SGHVS, CDR2 FQNEAQ. The CDR3 runs 16 residues. CDR3 DNA: TGTGCCAGCAGTCCGATCACCAGGACAGGGGCCTACGAGCAGTACTTC. Residues: CASSPITRTGAYEQYF.

The chain is built from TRBV15 and TRBJ1-6; 10 bases match TRBD1. Germline V gene sequence: CDR1 LNHNV, CDR2 YYDKDF (reference sequence). The CDR3 consists of 16 residues. With 9 bases clipped from V and 2 bases from J, the junction kept 7 bases outside the gene matches. CDR3 in DNA: TGTGCCACTAATCCGGGACAGGGGCCCTATAATTCACCCCTCCACTTT. It specifies CATNPGQGPYNSPLHF.

This clone appeared a single time. The J gene is TRBJ1-1, the V gene TRBV7-9; the D gene is possibly TRBD1 (6 bases). The CDR3 consists of 16 residues. Per germline, CDR1 SEHNR and CDR2 FQNEAQ (reference sequence). Trimming removed 1 base at V and 0 bases at J, with 12 bases between. CDR3 residues: CASSLGAGAMNTEAFF. As DNA, the CDR3 is TGTGCCAGCAGCTTAGGAGCAGGGGCCATGAACACTGAAGCTTTCTTT. The complete variable domain, with remaining parts taken from reference TRBV7-9 and TRBJ1-1, reads DTGVSQNPRHKITKRGQNVTFRCDPISEHNRLYWYRQTLGQGPEFLTYFQNEAQLEKSRLLSDRFSAERPKGSFSTLEIQRTEQGDSAMYLCASSLGAGAMNTEAFFGQGTRLTVV.

CDR3 nucleotides: TGCAGCGTTGCGGGACAGCCTAATGAAAAACTGTTTTTT. Translated, it gives CSVAGQPNEKLFF. The chain couples TRBV29-1 to TRBJ1-4; TRBD1 agrees at 7 bases. V lost 4 bases to trimming and J lost 3 bases; unmatched junction nucleotides: 2. CDR1 and CDR2 from the germline V gene are SQVTM and ANQGSEA. The length of the CDR3 is 13 residues.

The V and J genes are TRBV7-9 and TRBJ2-1; TRBD2 is a possible D gene (5 bases). The CDR3 runs to 16 residues. Germline CDR1 is SEHNR and CDR2 is FQNEAQ (reference sequence). V lost 5 bases to trimming and J lost 0 bases, with 14 bases between them. The CDR3: CASSRPRAGSYNEQFF. For the CDR3, the DNA is TGTGCCAGCAGCCGCCCCCGGGCGGGCTCCTACAATGAGCAGTTCTTC.

The CDR3 is CASTDRLAGGHADTQYF. In DNA form, the CDR3 reads TGTGCCAGCACCGATAGGTTGGCGGGAGGGCACGCAGATACGCAGTATTTT. The chain links TRBV2 to TRBJ2-3, with 9 nucleotides matching TRBD2. The V gene's germline CDR1 is SNHLY and CDR2 FYNNEI. This CDR3 has 17 residues. The V segment lost 7 bases and the J segment 4 bases; nucleotides outside the gene matches: 15.

The V and J genes are TRBV23-1 and TRBJ1-5, with D maybe TRBD1 (5 bases). TRBV23-1 is an ORF, and what it does is uncertain. The V end was cut by 6 bases, the J end by 1 base, with 16 bases between. The CDR3 totals 16 residues. CDR3 bases: TGCGCCAGCAGGCCTACTGGGGGGAACAGCAATCAGCCCCAGCATTTT. It codes for CASRPTGGNSNQPQHF.